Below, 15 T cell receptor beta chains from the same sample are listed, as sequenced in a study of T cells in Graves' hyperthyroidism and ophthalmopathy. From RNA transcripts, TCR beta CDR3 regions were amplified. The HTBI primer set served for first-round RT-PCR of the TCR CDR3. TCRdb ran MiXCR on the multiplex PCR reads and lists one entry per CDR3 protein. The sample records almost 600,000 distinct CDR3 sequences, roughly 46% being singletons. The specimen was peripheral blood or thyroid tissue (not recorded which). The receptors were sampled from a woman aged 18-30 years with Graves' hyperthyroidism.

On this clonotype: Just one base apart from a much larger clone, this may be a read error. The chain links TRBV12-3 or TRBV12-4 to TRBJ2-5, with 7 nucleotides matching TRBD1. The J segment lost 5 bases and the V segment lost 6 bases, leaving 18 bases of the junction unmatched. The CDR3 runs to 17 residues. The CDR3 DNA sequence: TGTGCCAGCAGCCCAGTCCACCTCGACAGGGCTGGGGAGACCCAGTACTTC. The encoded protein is CASSPVHLDRAGETQYF.

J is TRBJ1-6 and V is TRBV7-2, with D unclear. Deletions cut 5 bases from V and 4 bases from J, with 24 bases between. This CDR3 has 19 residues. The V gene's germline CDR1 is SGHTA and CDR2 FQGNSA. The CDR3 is CASSPAAKGGLQYNSPLHF. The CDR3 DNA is TGTGCCAGCAGCCCCGCGGCCAAAGGAGGCCTGCAGTATAATTCACCCCTCCACTTT.

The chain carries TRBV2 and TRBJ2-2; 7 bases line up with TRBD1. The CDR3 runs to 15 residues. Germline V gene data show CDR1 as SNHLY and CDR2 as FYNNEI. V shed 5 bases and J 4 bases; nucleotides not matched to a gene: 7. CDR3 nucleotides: TGTGCCAGCAGTATAACAGGGGTCGTCACCGGGGAGCTGTTTTTT. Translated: CASSITGVVTGELFF. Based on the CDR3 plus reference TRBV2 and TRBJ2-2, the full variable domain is EPEVTQTPSHQVTQMGQEVILRCVPISNHLYFYWYRQILGQKVEFLVSFYNNEISEKSEIFDDQFSVERPDGSNFTLKIRSTKLEDSAMYFCASSITGVVTGELFFGEGSRLTVL.

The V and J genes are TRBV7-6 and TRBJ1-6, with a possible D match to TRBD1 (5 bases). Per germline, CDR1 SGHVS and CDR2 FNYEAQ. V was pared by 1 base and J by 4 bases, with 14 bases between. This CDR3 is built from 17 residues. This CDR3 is CASSLGQLRQYNSPLHF. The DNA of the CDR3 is TGTGCCAGCAGCTTAGGTCAACTGAGACAGTATAATTCACCCCTCCACTTT.

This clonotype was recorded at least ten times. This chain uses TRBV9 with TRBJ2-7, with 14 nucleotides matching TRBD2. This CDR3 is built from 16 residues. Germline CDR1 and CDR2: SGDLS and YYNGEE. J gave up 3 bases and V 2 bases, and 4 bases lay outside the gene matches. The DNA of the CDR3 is TGTGCCAGCAGCGTGGGGACTAGCGGGAGTTTCTACGAGCAGTACTTC. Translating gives CASSVGTSGSFYEQYF.

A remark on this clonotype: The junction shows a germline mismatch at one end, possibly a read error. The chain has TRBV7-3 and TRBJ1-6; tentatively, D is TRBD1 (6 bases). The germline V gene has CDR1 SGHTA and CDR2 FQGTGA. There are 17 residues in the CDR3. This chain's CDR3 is CASSQKGVVSYNTPLHF. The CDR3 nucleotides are TGTGCCAGCAGCCAAAAGGGGGTAGTTTCCTATAATACACCCCTCCACTTT.

CDR3 region: CATSSPPWTDYGYTF. The CDR3 DNA reads as TGTGCCACCAGCAGCCCCCCGTGGACCGACTATGGCTACACCTTC. The chain couples TRBV15 to TRBJ1-2; the D is unclear. This CDR3 is built from 15 residues. Trimming pared 3 bases from V and 3 bases from J, leaving 14 bases between. The germline gives CDR1 LNHNV, CDR2 YYDKDF (reference sequence).

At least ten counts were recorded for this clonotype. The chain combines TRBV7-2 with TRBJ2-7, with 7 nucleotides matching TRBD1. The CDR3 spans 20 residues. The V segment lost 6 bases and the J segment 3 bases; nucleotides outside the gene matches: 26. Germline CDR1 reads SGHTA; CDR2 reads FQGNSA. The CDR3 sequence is CASRHIQGPTGLPFCYEQYF. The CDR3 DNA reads TGTGCCAGCAGGCATATACAGGGGCCAACCGGACTGCCTTTTTGCTACGAGCAGTACTTC.

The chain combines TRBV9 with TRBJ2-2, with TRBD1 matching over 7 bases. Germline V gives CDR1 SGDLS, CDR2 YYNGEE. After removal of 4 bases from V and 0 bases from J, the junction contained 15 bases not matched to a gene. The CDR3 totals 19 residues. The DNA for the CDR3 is TGTGCCAGCAGCTTAGATTCGTCCTGGCAGGGGGCGAACACCGGGGAGCTGTTTTTT. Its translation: CASSLDSSWQGANTGELFF.

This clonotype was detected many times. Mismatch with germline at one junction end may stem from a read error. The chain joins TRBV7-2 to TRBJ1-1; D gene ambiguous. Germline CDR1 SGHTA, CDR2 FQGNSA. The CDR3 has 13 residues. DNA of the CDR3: TGTGCCAGCAACTTAAGCTTGGGCACTGAAGCTTTCTTT. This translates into CASNLSLGTEAFF. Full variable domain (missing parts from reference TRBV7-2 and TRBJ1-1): GAGVSQSPSNKVTEKGKDVELRCDPISGHTALYWYRQSLGQGLEFLIYFQGNSAPDKSGLPSDRFSAERTGGSVSTLTIQRTQQEDSAVYLCASNLSLGTEAFFGQGTRLTVV.

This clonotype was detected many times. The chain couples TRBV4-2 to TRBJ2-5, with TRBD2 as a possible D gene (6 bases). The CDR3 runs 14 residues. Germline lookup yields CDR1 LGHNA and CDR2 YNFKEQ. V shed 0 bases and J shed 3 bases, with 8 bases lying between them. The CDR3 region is CASSQEREEETQYF. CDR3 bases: TGTGCCAGCAGCCAAGAAAGGGAGGAAGAGACCCAGTACTTC.

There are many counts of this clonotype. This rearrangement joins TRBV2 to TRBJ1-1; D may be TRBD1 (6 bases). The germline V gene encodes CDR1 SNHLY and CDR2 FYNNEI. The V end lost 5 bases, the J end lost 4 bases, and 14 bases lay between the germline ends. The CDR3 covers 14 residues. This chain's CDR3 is CASSNRVWGTEAFF. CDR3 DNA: TGTGCCAGCAGTAACAGGGTGTGGGGCACTGAAGCTTTCTTT.

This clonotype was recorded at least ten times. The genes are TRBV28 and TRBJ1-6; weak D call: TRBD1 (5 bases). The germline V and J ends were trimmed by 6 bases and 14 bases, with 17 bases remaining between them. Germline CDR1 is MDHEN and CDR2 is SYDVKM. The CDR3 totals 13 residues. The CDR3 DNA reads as TGTGCCAGCAGCCCCGCGCCTAGAGGGGCCCTCCACTTT. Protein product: CASSPAPRGALHF.

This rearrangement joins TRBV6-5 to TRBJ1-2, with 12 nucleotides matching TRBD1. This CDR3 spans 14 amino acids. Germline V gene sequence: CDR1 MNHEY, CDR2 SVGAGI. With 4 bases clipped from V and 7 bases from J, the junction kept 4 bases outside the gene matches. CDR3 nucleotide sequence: TGTGCCAGCAGTTCGGGACAGGGGGCGCCTGGCTACACCTTC. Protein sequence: CASSSGQGAPGYTF.

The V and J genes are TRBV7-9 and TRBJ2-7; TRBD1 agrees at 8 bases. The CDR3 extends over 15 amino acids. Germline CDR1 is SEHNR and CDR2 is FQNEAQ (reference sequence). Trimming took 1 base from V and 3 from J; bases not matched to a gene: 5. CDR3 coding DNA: TGTGCCAGCAGCTTAGGACAGGGGAAAGGCTACGAGCAGTACTTC. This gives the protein CASSLGQGKGYEQYF. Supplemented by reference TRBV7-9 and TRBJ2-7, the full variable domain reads DTGVSQNPRHKITKRGQNVTFRCDPISEHNRLYWYRQTLGQGPEFLTYFQNEAQLEKSRLLSDRFSAERPKGSFSTLEIQRTEQGDSAMYLCASSLGQGKGYEQYFGPGTRLTVT.